The TCR beta chain under discussion was sequenced for a study of blood T cell repertoires in COVID-19. Assay: immunoSEQ multiplex PCR; the TCRdb copy retains only in-frame clones and omits some. The sample holds about 150,000 clones, less than 95% seen once. Per germline, CDR1 SGHTS and CDR2 YDEGEE. V lost 3 bases and J 8 bases, leaving 16 bases between the germline ends. The CDR3 runs to 14 residues. V is TRBV5-8 and J is TRBJ2-3; maybe TRBD2 (6 bases). This receptor was taken from a man aged 45-65 years with acute or convalescent COVID-19. Source material: peripheral blood. As DNA, the CDR3 is TGTGCCAGCAGCTCCGGGGCCACCGGGGGTACGCAGTATTTT. Translation: CASSSGATGGTQYF. The variable domain in full, with the rest retrieved from reference TRBV5-8 and TRBJ2-3, is EAGVTQSPTHLIKTRGQQATLRCSPISGHTSVYWYQQALGLGLQFLLWYDEGEERNRGNFPPRFSGRQFPNYSSELNVNALELEDSALYLCASSSGATGGTQYFGPGTRLTVL.